These T cell receptor beta chains were read from a single sample in a study of blood T cell repertoires in COVID-19. The data were produced by immunoSEQ multiplex PCR, yet TCRdb's version contains in-frame clones alone and is incomplete. The data hold 50,000 to 75,000 clones, with roughly 75% observed a single time. The sequenced sample was peripheral blood. The receptors originated from a man in his 60s with COVID-19, enrolled during active disease. The CDR3 runs from the conserved cysteine through the conserved F or W. The D gene is left open where the match is weak. Clone sizes are given selectively: once, few, many, or a class where the clone is expanded.

D gene,J gene,clone size,V gene,CDR3 DNA,CDR3 protein
.,TRBJ1-6,few,TRBV7-9,TGTGCCAGCAGCTTAATAGATTCACCCCTCCACTTT,CASSLIDSPLHF
TRBD1,TRBJ1-2,.,TRBV28,TGTGCCAGCAGGGACAGGGTAGGTGGCTACACCTTC,CASRDRVGGYTF
.,TRBJ2-3,.,TRBV9,TGTGCCAGCAGCGTAGTAGCGGACTACACAGATACGCAGTATTTT,CASSVVADYTDTQYF
.,TRBJ2-5,.,TRBV11-3,TGTGCCAGCAGCTTAGTACAAGAGACCCAGTACTTC,CASSLVQETQYF
TRBD1,TRBJ2-5,.,TRBV19,TGTGCCAGTACAGGACAGGGTGTGAAGACCCAGTACTTC,CASTGQGVKTQYF
.,TRBJ2-5,.,TRBV6-5,TGTGCCAGCAGTTACTTTGCGGGACAAGAGACCCAGTACTTC,CASSYFAGQETQYF
TRBD2,TRBJ2-7,.,TRBV5-1,TGCGCCAGCAGCGACACCGGGACTAGCGGGAGCGAGCAGTACTTC,CASSDTGTSGSEQYF
TRBD2,TRBJ2-5,.,TRBV7-3,TGTGCCAGCAGCCCGGGACTAGTTGGTGAGACCCAGTACTTC,CASSPGLVGETQYF
.,TRBJ1-6,.,TRBV27,TGTGCCAGCAGTTTACAGGGTTTTAATTCACCCCTCCACTTT,CASSLQGFNSPLHF
.,TRBJ2-1,.,TRBV29-1,TGCAGCGTCGTCCGGGACATCCCCTACAATGAGCAGTTCTTC,CSVVRDIPYNEQFF
TRBD1,TRBJ1-3,.,TRBV29-1,TGCAGCGTTGGTAGGGACAGCGACGGAAACACCATATATTTT,CSVGRDSDGNTIYF
.,TRBJ1-3,.,TRBV19,TGTGCCAGTAGTTCCACAGTCTCTGGAAACACCATATATTTT,CASSSTVSGNTIYF
TRBD2,TRBJ2-1,.,TRBV5-1,TGCGCCAGCAGCCCCATAGCGGGAATGAGCAATGAGCAGTTCTTC,CASSPIAGMSNEQFF
.,TRBJ2-7,.,TRBV23-1,TGCGCCAGCAGTCACTCTGTAGTAGCCAGTCCCTACGAGCAGTACTTC,CASSHSVVASPYEQYF
TRBD2,TRBJ2-1,.,TRBV7-3,TGTGCCAGCAGCTTAATGGCGGGGGAGTACAATGAGCAGTTCTTC,CASSLMAGEYNEQFF
TRBD2,TRBJ2-1,.,TRBV7-6,TGTGCCAGCAGTCGAGGACTAGCGGGAGCGATGAATGAGCAGTTCTTC,CASSRGLAGAMNEQFF
TRBD1,TRBJ1-5,.,TRBV19,TGTGCCAGTAGTCCCCGGGACAGGGGTTCAGATCAGCCCCAGCATTTT,CASSPRDRGSDQPQHF
.,TRBJ1-1,.,TRBV10-2,TGCGCCAGCACCTCAGGGGCTTCGGGCGCTGAAGCTTTCTTT,CASTSGASGAEAFF
TRBD1,TRBJ2-7,many,TRBV2,TGTGCCAGCAGTGAACAGGGGGCCCCCTACGAGCAGTACTTC,CASSEQGAPYEQYF
.,TRBJ1-2,.,TRBV7-9,TGTGCCAGCAGCTTCGGGGTAGTAGGGTTCTATGGCTACACCTTC,CASSFGVVGFYGYTF
.,TRBJ2-3,few,TRBV28,TGTGCCAGCAGCCTGGAGGGGACGCAGTATTTT,CASSLEGTQYF
.,TRBJ2-5,.,TRBV7-9,TGTGCCAGCAGCGGGCGGGTTAATCGAGAGACCCAGTACTTC,CASSGRVNRETQYF
.,TRBJ2-1,.,TRBV5-1,TGCGCCAGCAGCCTCCCGACAGTCTACAATGAGCAGTTCTTC,CASSLPTVYNEQFF
.,TRBJ1-3,.,TRBV30,TGTGCCTGGGAGTTCGGTGGAAACACCATATATTTT,CAWEFGGNTIYF
TRBD2,TRBJ2-1,.,TRBV6-1,TGTGCCAGCAGTGCGTTGACTAGCGGGAAATACAATGAGCAGTTCTTC,CASSALTSGKYNEQFF
.,TRBJ2-1,.,TRBV3-1/TRBV3-2,TGTGCCAGCAGCCCGGCCCCGGACTCTGAGCAGTTCTTC,CASSPAPDSEQFF
TRBD2,TRBJ2-1,once,TRBV10-2,TGCGCCAGCCAGAGCGGGGGGCCCTACAATGAGCAGTTCTTC,CASQSGGPYNEQFF
.,TRBJ2-7,.,TRBV5-4,TGTGCCAGCAGCCAACAGAACTCCTACGAGCAGTACTTC,CASSQQNSYEQYF
TRBD2,TRBJ2-1,.,TRBV5-4,TGTGCCAGCAGCGCCAGGACTAGCGGGAGGGTGAATGAGCAGTTCTTC,CASSARTSGRVNEQFF
TRBD2,TRBJ2-3,few,TRBV6-5,TGTGCCAGCAGAGACCGGGGGGGAGGCACAGATACGCAGTATTTT,CASRDRGGGTDTQYF
TRBD1,TRBJ1-1,.,TRBV29-1,TGCAGCGTTGGTAGACAGGGAAACACTGAAGCTTTCTTT,CSVGRQGNTEAFF